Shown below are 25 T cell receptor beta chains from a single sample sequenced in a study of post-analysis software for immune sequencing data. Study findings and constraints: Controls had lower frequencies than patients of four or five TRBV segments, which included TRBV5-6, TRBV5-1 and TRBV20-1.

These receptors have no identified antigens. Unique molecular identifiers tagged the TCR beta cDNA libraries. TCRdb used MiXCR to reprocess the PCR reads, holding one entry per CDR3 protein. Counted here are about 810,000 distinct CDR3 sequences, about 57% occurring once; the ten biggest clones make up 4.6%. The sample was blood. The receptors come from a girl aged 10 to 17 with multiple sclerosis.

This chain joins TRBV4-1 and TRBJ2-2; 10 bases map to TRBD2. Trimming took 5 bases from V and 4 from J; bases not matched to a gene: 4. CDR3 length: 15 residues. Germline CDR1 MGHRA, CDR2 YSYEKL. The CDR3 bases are TGCGCCAGCAGCTCCGGACTAGCGGTCACCGGGGAGCTGTTTTTT. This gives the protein CASSSGLAVTGELFF.

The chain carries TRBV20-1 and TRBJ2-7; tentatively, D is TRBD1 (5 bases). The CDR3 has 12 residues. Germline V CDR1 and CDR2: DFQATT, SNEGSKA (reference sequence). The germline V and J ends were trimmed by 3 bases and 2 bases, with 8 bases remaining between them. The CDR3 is CSARTDTYEQYF. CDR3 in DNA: TGCAGTGCTAGGACAGATACCTACGAGCAGTACTTC.

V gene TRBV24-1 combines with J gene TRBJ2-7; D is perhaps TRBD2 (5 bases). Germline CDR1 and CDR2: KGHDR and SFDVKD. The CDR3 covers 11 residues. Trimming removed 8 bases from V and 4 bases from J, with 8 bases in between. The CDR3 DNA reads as TGTGCCACCAACGGGGATTACGAGCAGTACTTC. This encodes CATNGDYEQYF.

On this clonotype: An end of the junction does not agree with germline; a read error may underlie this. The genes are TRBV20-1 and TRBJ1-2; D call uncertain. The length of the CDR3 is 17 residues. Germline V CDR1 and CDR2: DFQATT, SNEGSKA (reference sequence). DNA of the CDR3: TGCAGTGCTACTATCTTACTACAGCGTCAAACCGGCTATGGTTACACCTTC. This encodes CSATILLQRQTGYGYTF.

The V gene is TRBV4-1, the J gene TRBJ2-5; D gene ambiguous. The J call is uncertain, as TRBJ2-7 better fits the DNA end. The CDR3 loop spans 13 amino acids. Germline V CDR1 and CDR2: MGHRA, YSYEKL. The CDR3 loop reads CASSQEPYYEQYF. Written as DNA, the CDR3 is TGCGCCAGCAGCCAAGAACCCTACTACGAGCAGTACTTC.

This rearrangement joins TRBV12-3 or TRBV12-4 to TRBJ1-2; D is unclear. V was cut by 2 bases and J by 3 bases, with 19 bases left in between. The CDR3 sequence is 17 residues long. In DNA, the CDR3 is TGTGCCAGCAGTTTACGGGTGAACGGACCGCCCGACTATGGCTACACCTTC. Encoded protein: CASSLRVNGPPDYGYTF.

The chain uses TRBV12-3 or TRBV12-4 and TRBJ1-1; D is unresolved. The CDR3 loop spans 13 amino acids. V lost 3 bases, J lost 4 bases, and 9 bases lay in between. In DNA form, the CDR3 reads TGTGCCAGCAGTTTGCTCAGCCTCACTGAAGCTTTCTTT. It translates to CASSLLSLTEAFF.

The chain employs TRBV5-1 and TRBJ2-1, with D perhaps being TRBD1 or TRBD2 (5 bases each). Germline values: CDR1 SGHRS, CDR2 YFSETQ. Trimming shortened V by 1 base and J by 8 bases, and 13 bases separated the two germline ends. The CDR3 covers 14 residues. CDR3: CASSLTGRGDEQFF. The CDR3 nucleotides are TGCGCCAGCAGCTTGACGGGCCGAGGGGATGAGCAGTTCTTC. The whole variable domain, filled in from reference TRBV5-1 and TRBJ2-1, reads KAGVTQTPRYLIKTRGQQVTLSCSPISGHRSVSWYQQTPGQGLQFLFEYFSETQRNKGNFPGRFSGRQFSNSRSEMNVSTLELGDSALYLCASSLTGRGDEQFFGPGTRLTVL.

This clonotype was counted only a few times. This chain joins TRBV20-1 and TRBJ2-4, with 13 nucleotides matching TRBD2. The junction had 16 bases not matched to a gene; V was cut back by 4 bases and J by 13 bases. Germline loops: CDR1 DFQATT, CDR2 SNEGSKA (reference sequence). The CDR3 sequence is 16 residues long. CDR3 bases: TGCAGTGCTACCACCTCGGGACTAGCGGGGAGTACGGAGCAGTACTTC. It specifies CSATTSGLAGSTEQYF.

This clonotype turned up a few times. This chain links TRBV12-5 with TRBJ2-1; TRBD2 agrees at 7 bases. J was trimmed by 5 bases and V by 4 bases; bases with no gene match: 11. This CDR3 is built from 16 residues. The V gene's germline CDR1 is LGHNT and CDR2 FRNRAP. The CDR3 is CASGSHGRGGHNEQFF. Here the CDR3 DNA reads TGTGCTAGTGGTTCCCACGGGCGGGGAGGGCACAATGAGCAGTTCTTC.

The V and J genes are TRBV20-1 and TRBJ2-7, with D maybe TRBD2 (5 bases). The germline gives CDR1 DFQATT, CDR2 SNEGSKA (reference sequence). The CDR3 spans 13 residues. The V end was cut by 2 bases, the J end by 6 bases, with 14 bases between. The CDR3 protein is CSARPTSYVEQYF. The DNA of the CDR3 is TGCAGTGCTAGACCCACTAGTTACGTCGAGCAGTACTTC.

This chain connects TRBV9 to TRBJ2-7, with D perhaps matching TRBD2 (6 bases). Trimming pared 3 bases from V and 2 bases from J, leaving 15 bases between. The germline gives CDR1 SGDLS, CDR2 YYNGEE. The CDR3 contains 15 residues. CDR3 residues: CASSAGGTLTYEQYF. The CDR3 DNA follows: TGTGCCAGCAGCGCCGGCGGGACGCTCACCTACGAGCAGTACTTC. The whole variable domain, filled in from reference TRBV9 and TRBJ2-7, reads DSGVTQTPKHLITATGQRVTLRCSPRSGDLSVYWYQQSLDQGLQFLIQYYNGEERAKGNILERFSAQQFPDLHSELNLSSLELGDSALYFCASSAGGTLTYEQYFGPGTRLTVT.

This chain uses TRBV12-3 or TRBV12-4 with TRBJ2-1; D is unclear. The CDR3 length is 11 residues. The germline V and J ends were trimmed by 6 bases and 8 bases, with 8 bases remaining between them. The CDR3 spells CASSNEDEQFF. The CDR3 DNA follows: TGTGCCAGCAGCAACGAGGATGAGCAGTTCTTC.

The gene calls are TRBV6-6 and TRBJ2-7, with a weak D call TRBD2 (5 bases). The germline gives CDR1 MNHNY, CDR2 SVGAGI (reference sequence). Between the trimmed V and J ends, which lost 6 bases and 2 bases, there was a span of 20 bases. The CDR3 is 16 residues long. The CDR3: CASSEELSGTTYEQYF. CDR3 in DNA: TGTGCCAGCAGCGAAGAGTTAAGCGGTACCACCTACGAGCAGTACTTC.

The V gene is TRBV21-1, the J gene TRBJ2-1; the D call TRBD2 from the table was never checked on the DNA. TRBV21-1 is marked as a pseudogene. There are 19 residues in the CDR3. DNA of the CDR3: TGTGCCAGCAGCAAAGGGGGACTAGCGGGGGGGCCCTCCTACAATGAGCAGTTCTTC. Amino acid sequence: CASSKGGLAGGPSYNEQFF.

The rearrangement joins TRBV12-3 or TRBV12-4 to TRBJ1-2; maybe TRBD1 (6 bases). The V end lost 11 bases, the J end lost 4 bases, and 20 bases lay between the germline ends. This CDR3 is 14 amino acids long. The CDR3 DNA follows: TGTGCCGACTATCCGGGGGGCTTCGGCTATGGCTACACCTTC. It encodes CADYPGGFGYGYTF.

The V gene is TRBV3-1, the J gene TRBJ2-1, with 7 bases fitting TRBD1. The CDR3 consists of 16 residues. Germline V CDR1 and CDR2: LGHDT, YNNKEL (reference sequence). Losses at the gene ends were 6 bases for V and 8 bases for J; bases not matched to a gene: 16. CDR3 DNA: TGTGCCAGCAGTCGATTCGCCGTGACAGGGATAGATGAGCAGTTCTTC. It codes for CASSRFAVTGIDEQFF.

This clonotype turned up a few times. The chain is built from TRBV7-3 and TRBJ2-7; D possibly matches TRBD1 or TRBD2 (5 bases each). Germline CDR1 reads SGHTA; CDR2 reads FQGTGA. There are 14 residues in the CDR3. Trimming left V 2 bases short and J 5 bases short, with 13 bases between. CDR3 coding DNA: TGTGCCAGCAGCTTAGCCGGGGCCCCCCACGAGCAGTACTTC. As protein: CASSLAGAPHEQYF.

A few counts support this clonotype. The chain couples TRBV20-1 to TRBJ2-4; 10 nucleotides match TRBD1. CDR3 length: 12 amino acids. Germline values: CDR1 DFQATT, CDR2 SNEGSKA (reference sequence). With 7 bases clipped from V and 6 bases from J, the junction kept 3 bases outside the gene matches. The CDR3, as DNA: TGCAGTGGGACAGGGGGATCAAACATTCAGTACTTC. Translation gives CSGTGGSNIQYF.

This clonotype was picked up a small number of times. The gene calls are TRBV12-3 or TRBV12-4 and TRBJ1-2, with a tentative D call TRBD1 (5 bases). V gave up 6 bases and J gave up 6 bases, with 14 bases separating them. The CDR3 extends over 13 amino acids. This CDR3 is CASRPTVKDGYTF. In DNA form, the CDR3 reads TGTGCCAGCAGACCGACAGTTAAGGATGGCTACACCTTC.

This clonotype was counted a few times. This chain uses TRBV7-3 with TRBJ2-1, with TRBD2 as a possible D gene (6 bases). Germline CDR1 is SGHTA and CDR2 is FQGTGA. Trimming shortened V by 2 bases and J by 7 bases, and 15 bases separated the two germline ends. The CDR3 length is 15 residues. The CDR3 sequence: CASSLWDSPRNEQFF. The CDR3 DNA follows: TGTGCCAGCAGCTTATGGGACTCCCCCAGGAATGAGCAGTTCTTC.

The CDR3: CASSLEGRQDEQYF. CDR3 in DNA: TGCGCCAGCAGCTTGGAAGGGCGTCAGGACGAGCAGTACTTC. This chain connects TRBV5-1 to TRBJ2-5; D gene unclear. Near its end, the DNA agrees better with TRBJ2-7, so the J call may be wrong. The CDR3 sequence is 14 residues long. The germline V gene encodes CDR1 SGHRS and CDR2 YFSETQ.

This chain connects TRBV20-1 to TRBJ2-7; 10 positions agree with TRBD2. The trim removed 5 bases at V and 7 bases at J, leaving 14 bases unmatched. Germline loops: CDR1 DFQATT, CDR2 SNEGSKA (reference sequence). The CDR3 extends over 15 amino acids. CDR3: CSASLERGGWNEQYF. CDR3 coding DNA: TGCAGTGCTTCCTTGGAGCGGGGGGGCTGGAATGAGCAGTACTTC.

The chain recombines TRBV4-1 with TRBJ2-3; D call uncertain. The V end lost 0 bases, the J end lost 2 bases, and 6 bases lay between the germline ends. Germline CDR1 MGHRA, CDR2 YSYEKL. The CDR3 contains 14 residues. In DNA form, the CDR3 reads TGCGCCAGCAGCCAAGAGGACCACACAGATACGCAGTATTTT. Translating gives CASSQEDHTDTQYF.

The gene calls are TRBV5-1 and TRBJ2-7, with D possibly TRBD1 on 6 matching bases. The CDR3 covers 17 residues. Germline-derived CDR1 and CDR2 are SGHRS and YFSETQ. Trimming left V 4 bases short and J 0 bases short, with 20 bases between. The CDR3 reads CASSRTGTLDNSYEQYF. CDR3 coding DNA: TGCGCCAGCAGCCGCACCGGGACACTTGATAACTCCTACGAGCAGTACTTC.